Each of the 10 T cell receptor beta chains below was sequenced from the same sample in a study of T cell repertoires in cytomegalovirus infection. TCRdb re-called the reads with MiXCR, one entry per CDR3 protein. The table records over 45,000 distinct CDR3 sequences, roughly 20% of them present only once. No antigens are known for them. Sequencing was performed on CD8+ T cells from cultured PBMCs, taken from culture after CMV antigen stimulation. These receptors originate from a human donor in good health (CMV status not recorded). Some clones in this sample may be carry-over from other donors' samples.

This chain uses TRBV28 with TRBJ2-1; 7 bases line up with TRBD2. The J segment lost 5 bases and the V segment lost 5 bases, leaving 9 bases of the junction unmatched. There are 15 residues in the CDR3. CDR1 and CDR2 (germline): MDHEN, SYDVKM. The CDR3 nucleotides read TGTGCCAGCAGTGAGCGGGATGGTATCAACAATGAGCAGTTCTTC. This sequence encodes CASSERDGINNEQFF.

V is TRBV7-6 and J is TRBJ1-1; D possibly corresponds to TRBD1 (5 bases). Deletions cut 1 base from V and 7 bases from J, with 10 bases between. The germline gives CDR1 SGHVS, CDR2 FNYEAQ. This CDR3 has 13 amino acids. The CDR3 protein is CASSLEAGYEAFF. The CDR3 nucleotides are TGTGCCAGCAGCTTAGAGGCAGGGTATGAAGCTTTCTTT.

The chain carries TRBV27 and TRBJ1-2; D call uncertain. This CDR3 comprises 13 residues. V was shortened by 10 bases and J by 4 bases, with 16 bases between the two germline ends. Germline-derived CDR1 and CDR2 are MNHEY and SMNVEV (reference sequence). The CDR3: CATAPPGVYGYTF. CDR3 nucleotide sequence: TGTGCCACCGCCCCCCCAGGCGTCTATGGCTACACCTTC.

This chain joins TRBV12-5 and TRBJ2-1; D unresolved. Trimming cost V 1 base and J 7 bases, with 14 bases left between them. Germline V gene lookup returns CDR1 LGHNT and CDR2 FRNRAP. CDR3 size: 15 residues. CDR3 nucleotides: TGTGCTAGTGGTTTGGCCCGGCGGCCCCAGAATGAGCAGTTCTTC. The encoded protein is CASGLARRPQNEQFF.

The chain links TRBV7-2 to TRBJ2-1; 7 bases fit TRBD1. Unmatched junction bases numbered 8, after V lost 1 base and J lost 2 bases. CDR3 length: 17 amino acids. CDR1 is SGHTA, CDR2 FQGNSA, per germline. CDR3 coding DNA: TGTGCCAGCAGCTTAGAGTTGGTAGGGGGCACCTACAATGAGCAGTTCTTC. Translation gives CASSLELVGGTYNEQFF.

This clonotype has just a few counts. The V gene is TRBV4-1, the J gene TRBJ1-4; weak D call: TRBD1 (6 bases). Germline lookup yields CDR1 MGHRA and CDR2 YSYEKL. This CDR3 has 16 amino acids. Trimming left V 4 bases short and J 3 bases short, with 15 bases between. CDR3 loop: CASSPRGGRANEKLFF. The CDR3 DNA follows: TGCGCCAGCAGCCCCCGCGGGGGCCGGGCTAATGAAAAACTGTTTTTT.

At least ten counts were recorded for this clonotype. The CDR3 DNA sequence: TGCGCCAGCAGCCAAGACAGGGGATTGGGAAAAAAAGCTGAAGCTTTCTTT. It encodes CASSQDRGLGKKAEAFF. This rearrangement joins TRBV4-1 to TRBJ1-1; perhaps TRBD1 as D (6 bases). V lost 0 bases to trimming and J lost 6 bases, with 20 bases between them. The CDR3 totals 17 residues. Germline CDR1 MGHRA, CDR2 YSYEKL.

This clonotype was counted between two and nine times. The CDR3 nucleotides are TGTGCCAGCAGCTCGCCTCAGGGGCCTAACACTGAAGCTTTCTTT. Amino acids: CASSSPQGPNTEAFF. This rearrangement joins TRBV7-2 to TRBJ1-1; the D gene is possibly TRBD1 (6 bases). Germline V CDR1 and CDR2: SGHTA, FQGNSA. V lost 4 bases, J lost 2 bases, and 14 bases lay in between. This CDR3 has 15 residues. The full variable domain, rest sourced from reference TRBV7-2 and TRBJ1-1, is GAGVSQSPSNKVTEKGKDVELRCDPISGHTALYWYRQSLGQGLEFLIYFQGNSAPDKSGLPSDRFSAERTGGSVSTLTIQRTQQEDSAVYLCASSSPQGPNTEAFFGQGTRLTVV.

This clonotype occurred a few times. Here the CDR3 DNA reads TGTGCCAGCAGCTTAGAGGGGAACGGCTACACCTTC. Translated: CASSLEGNGYTF. The chain links TRBV7-9 to TRBJ1-2, with TRBD1 as a possible D gene (5 bases). V was cut by 1 base and J by 8 bases, with 8 bases left in between. CDR1 and CDR2 from the germline V gene are SEHNR and FQNEAQ (reference sequence). The CDR3 totals 12 residues.

The chain couples TRBV12-3 or TRBV12-4 to TRBJ1-5; the D gene is possibly TRBD1 (5 bases). There are 14 residues in the CDR3. The V end was cut by 6 bases, the J end by 5 bases, with 14 bases between. The CDR3 DNA is TGTGCCAGCAGCCTTTGGGACCGGTATCAGCCCCAGCATTTT. Residues: CASSLWDRYQPQHF.